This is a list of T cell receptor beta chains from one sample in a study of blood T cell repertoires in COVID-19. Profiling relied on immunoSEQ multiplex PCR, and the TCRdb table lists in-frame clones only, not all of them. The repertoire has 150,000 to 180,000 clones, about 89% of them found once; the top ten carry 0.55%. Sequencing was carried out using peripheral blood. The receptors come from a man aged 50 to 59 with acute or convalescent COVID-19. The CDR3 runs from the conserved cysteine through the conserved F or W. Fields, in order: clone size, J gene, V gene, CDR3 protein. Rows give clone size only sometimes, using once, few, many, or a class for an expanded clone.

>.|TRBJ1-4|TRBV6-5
CASRSWTGGSGELFF
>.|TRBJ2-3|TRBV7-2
CASSLEDSGGYTQYF
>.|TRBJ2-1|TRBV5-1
CASSLDGGSYNEQFF
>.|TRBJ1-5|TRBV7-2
CASSLRSQGAVYQPQHF
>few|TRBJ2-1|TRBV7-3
CASSRDSYNEQFF
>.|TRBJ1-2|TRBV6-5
CASRTPGQNYGYTF
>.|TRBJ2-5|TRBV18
CASSPPGSGESETQYF
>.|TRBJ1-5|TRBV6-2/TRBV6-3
CASSYRSPGNQPQHF
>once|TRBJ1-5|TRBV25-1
CASRQGNQPQHF
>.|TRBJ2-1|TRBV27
CASSLVAGVFNEQFF
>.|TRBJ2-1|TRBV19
CASGYRSSYNEQFF
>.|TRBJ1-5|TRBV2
CASSRTGDNQPQHF
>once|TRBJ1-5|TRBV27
CASSFGTGGNQPQHF
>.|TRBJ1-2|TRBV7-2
CASSLEGRAYGYTF
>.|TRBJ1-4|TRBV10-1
CATQTDREPNEKLFF
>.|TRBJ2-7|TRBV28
CASRRAGYTYEQYF
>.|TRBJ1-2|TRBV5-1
CASSRDRGNYGYTF
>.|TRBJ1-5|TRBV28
CASRDFSNQPQHF
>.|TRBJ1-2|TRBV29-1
CSVEDTQGAGGYTF
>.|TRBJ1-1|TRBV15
CATQNFRVAEAFF
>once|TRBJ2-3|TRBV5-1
CASSRGLAGGRRADTQYF
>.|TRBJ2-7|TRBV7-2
CASSLMVSGIRYEQYF
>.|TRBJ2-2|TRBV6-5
CASGYTSGNTGELFF
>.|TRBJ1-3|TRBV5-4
CASSPQGEVGNTIYF
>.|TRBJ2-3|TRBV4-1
CASSPSGRIPDTQYF
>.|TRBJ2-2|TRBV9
CASSVGRVYTGELFF
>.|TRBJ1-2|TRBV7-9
CASSLGSQVWGYTF
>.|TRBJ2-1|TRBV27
CASSSTGYGQFF
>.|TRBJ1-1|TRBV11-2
CASSRQGWTEAFF
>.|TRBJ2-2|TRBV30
CACSGQGDSGELFF
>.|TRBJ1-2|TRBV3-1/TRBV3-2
CASSQWTGGAGYTF
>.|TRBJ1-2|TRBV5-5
CASSPGPFLQGYTF
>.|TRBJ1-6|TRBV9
CASSASTSSPLHF
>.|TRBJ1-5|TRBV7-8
CASSPRDRLLWPQHF
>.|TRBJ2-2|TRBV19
CASSTDTGELFF
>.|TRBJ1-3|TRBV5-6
CASSTYAQVRNTIYF
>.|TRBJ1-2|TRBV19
CASSPQGMDYGYTF
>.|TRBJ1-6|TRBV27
CASKTGGRSSYNSPLHF
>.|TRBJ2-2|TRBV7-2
CASSFRQNTGELFF
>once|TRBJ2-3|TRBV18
CASSHGTGGGTDTQYF
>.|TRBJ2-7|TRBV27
CASSRDRGIGEQYF
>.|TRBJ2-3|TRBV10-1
CASNFNRGVTDTQYF
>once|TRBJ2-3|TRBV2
CASSERQVGTDTQYF
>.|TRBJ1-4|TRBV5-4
CASSLKGTTNEKLFF
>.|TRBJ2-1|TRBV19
CASSSREYNEQFF
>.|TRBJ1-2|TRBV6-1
CASSKARDRARFSRGGYTF
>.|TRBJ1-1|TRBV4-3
CASSFRTENTEAFF
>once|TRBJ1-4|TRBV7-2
CASRVFPDREVSDNEKLFF
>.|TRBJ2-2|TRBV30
CAWTRQGAGELFF
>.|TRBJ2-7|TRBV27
CASIHSSGGGYYEQYF
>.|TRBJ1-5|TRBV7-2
CASSLRQGLTNQPQHF
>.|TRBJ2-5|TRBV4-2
CASSQEYRLAEETQYF
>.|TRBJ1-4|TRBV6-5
CASSSGQDNEKLFF
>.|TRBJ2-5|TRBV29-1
CSVAPGQETQYF
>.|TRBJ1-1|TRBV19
CASTKRTGPVYTEAFF
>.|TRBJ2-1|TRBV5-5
CASGLATISYNEQFF
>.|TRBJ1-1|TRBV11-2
CASSLGGLGRTEAFF
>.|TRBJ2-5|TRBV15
CATSRVAGGRGETQYF
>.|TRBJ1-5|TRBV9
CASSPAGQNNQPQHF
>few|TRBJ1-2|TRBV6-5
CASSYVRTGGGYGYTF